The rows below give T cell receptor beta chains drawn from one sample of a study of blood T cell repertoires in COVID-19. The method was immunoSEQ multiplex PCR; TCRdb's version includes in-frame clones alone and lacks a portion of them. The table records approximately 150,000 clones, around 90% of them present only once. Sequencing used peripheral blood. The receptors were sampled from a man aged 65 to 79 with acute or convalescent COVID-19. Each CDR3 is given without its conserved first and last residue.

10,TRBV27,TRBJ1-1,ASTSAGQSLF
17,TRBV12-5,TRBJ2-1,ASGLVGKNGGAEYNEQF
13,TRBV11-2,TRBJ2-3,ASNAGTGGKDTQY
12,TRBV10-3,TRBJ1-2,AISLGGGLYGYT
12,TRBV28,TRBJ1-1,ASRSGTVNTEAF
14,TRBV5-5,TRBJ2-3,ASSLAVGRSTDTQY
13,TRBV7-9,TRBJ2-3,ASSFGLAGADTQY
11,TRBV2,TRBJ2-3,ASKEREADTQY
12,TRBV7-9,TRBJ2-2,ASSPHLSTGELF
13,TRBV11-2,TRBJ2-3,ASSLRGQVVDTQY
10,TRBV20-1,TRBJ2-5,SASTERETQY
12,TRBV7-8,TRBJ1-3,ASSATRSGNTIY
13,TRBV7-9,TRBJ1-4,ASSEGLTTNEKLF
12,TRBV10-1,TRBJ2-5,ASSESAGKETQY
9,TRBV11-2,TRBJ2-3,ASSTGTPQY
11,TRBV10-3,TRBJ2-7,AISPQSGNEQY
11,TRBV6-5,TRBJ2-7,ASSTREGLEQY
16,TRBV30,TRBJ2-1,AWKGLAGRSESYNEQF
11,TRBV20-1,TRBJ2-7,SASSPGAYEQY
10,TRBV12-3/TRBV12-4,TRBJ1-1,ASSDYPEGGF
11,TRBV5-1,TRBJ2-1,ASSLGEANEQF
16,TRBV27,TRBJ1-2,ASSSKAGTGGARGGYT
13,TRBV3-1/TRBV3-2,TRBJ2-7,ASSQAAASGYEQY
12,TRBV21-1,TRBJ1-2,ASSKDRGLDGYT
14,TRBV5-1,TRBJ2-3,ASSGAERISTDTQY
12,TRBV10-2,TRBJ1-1,ASKQSGGQTEAF
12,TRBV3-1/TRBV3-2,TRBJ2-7,ASSARDRPYEQY
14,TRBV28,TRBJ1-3,ASSSTVLSSGNTIY
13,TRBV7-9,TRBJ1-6,ASSLQGNTNSPLH
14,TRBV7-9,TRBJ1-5,ASSLPPGQGGQPQH
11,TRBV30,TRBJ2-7,AWSVGGPYEQY